A single sample is the source of the 25 T cell receptor beta chains below, sequenced in a study of T-cell reconstitution after alpha-beta-depleted transplantation in children. Unique molecular identifiers featured in how the TCRbeta library was prepared. A single record per CDR3 protein comes from TCRdb applying MiXCR to the PCR reads. This sample carries some 200,000 distinct CDR3 sequences, more than 14% of them seen once, and the ten largest clones take over 10%. The sequenced sample was PBMCs from the stem cell graft donor, obtained from the stem cell graft. These receptors were taken from a human donor who donated a stem cell graft to a child with acute lymphoblastic leukemia.

There are a few counts of this clonotype. J is TRBJ1-1 and V is TRBV20-1; D possibly corresponds to TRBD1 (6 bases). The CDR3 runs to 15 residues. Germline values: CDR1 DFQATT, CDR2 SNEGSKA (reference sequence). Trimming removed 2 bases at V and 5 bases at J, with 18 bases between. The CDR3 reads CSARTLGGGRTEAFF. The CDR3 bases are TGCAGTGCTAGAACATTGGGGGGCGGGAGGACTGAAGCTTTCTTT.

This clonotype showed up many times. This chain links TRBV5-4 with TRBJ2-5; TRBD2 might be the D (5 bases). Trimming removed 1 base from V and 3 bases from J, with 10 bases in between. The CDR3 loop spans 14 amino acids. Germline lookup yields CDR1 SGHNT and CDR2 YYREEE (reference sequence). The CDR3 DNA sequence: TGTGCCAGCAGCTTGTTTGGGAGAGAAGAGACCCAGTACTTC. This gives the protein CASSLFGREETQYF.

This clonotype was seen many times. V is TRBV21-1 and J is TRBJ2-4; TRBD1, the D gene given by the table, was not confirmed from the DNA. TRBV21-1 is annotated as a pseudogene. The CDR3 extends over 18 amino acids. The chain's CDR3 is CASSKSQGDRGDKNIQYF. CDR3 nucleotides: TGTGCCAGCAGCAAATCCCAGGGGGACAGGGGGGACAAAAACATTCAGTACTTC.

The V gene is TRBV15, the J gene TRBJ1-1, with D uncertain. V gave up 0 bases and J gave up 7 bases, with 6 bases separating them. Germline CDR1 is LNHNV and CDR2 is YYDKDF (reference sequence). The CDR3 spans 12 residues. In DNA, the CDR3 is TGTGCCACCAGCAGAGATTTTGGTGAAGCTTTCTTT. Protein: CATSRDFGEAFF.

This clonotype appeared many times. The chain combines TRBV27 with TRBJ2-1; D is possibly TRBD2 (5 bases). Germline V gene data show CDR1 as MNHEY and CDR2 as SMNVEV (reference sequence). Deletions cut 7 bases from V and 3 bases from J, with 13 bases between. The CDR3 loop spans 14 amino acids. CDR3: CASNPADYYNEQFF. CDR3 DNA sequence: TGTGCCAGCAACCCTGCTGACTACTACAATGAGCAGTTCTTC.

Note on this clonotype: A much larger clone lies one base from this, so it may be a read error. The chain employs TRBV2 and TRBJ2-3, with D possibly matching TRBD2 (5 bases). Germline V gives CDR1 SNHLY, CDR2 FYNNEI. V was cut by 7 bases and J by 5 bases, with 19 bases left in between. This CDR3 region has 15 residues. The CDR3 DNA reads TGTGCCAGCATCATAGTTGCGGGTGGGATAGATACGCAGTATTTT. It translates to CASIIVAGGIDTQYF.

In this sample, this clonotype turned up many times. The chain uses TRBV12-3 or TRBV12-4 and TRBJ1-2, with 8 bases identical to TRBD1. CDR3 size: 16 residues. V lost 3 bases, J lost 1 base, and 7 bases stayed unmatched. CDR3 loop: CASSFPGQGSNYGYTF. CDR3 DNA sequence: TGTGCCAGCAGTTTTCCCGGACAGGGCAGTAACTATGGCTACACCTTC.

This clonotype was recorded many times. The chain uses TRBV13 and TRBJ2-1, with 9 bases aligning to TRBD2. With V trimmed by 5 bases and J by 8 bases, 4 bases remained unmatched. Germline values: CDR1 PRHDT, CDR2 FYEKMQ (reference sequence). The CDR3 sequence is 13 residues long. The CDR3 DNA sequence: TGTGCCAGCAGCCTGGGACTAGCCTATGAGCAGTTCTTC. It is translated as CASSLGLAYEQFF.

In its sample, this clonotype was seen many times. The rearrangement uses TRBV5-1 and TRBJ1-2; no firm D call. Trimming shortened V by 4 bases and J by 9 bases, and 19 bases separated the two germline ends. The CDR3 spans 14 residues. The germline CDR1 and CDR2 sequences are SGHRS and YFSETQ. CDR3 sequence: CASSANPPFGSYTF. In DNA form, the CDR3 reads TGCGCCAGCAGCGCCAACCCCCCCTTTGGGAGCTACACCTTC.

The chain carries TRBV5-1 and TRBJ2-7, with TRBD2 matching 11 bases. V dropped 6 bases and J dropped 2; count of bases not matched to a gene: 4. From germline, CDR1 is SGHRS and CDR2 YFSETQ. CDR3 length equals 14 residues. CDR3 nucleotides: TGCGCCAGCAAGGTAGCGGGAGGGCCCTACGAGCAGTACTTC. Translated: CASKVAGGPYEQYF.

There are many counts of this clonotype. The rearrangement links TRBV6-1 to TRBJ2-3; D is ambiguous. The V end was cut by 6 bases, the J end by 1 base, with 17 bases between. Germline loops: CDR1 MNHNS, CDR2 SASEGT. This CDR3 is 16 amino acids long. DNA of the CDR3: TGTGCCAGCAGGGATAACTTTGGACGTCGCACAGATACGCAGTATTTT. Translation: CASRDNFGRRTDTQYF.

This clonotype was counted many times. The rearrangement uses TRBV20-1 and TRBJ1-5; D gene ambiguous. Germline CDR1 is DFQATT and CDR2 is SNEGSKA (reference sequence). V was cut by 4 bases and J by 4 bases, with 11 bases left in between. CDR3 length equals 13 residues. DNA of the CDR3: TGCAGTGCTATCACGGACCCTAATCAGCCCCAGCATTTT. It specifies CSAITDPNQPQHF.

This clonotype has a count of ten or more. The rearrangement joins TRBV20-1 to TRBJ1-2; the match to TRBD1 covers 9 bases. With V trimmed by 3 bases and J by 6 bases, 5 bases remained unmatched. This CDR3 contains 13 residues. Germline V gene data show CDR1 as DFQATT and CDR2 as SNEGSKA (reference sequence). CDR3 in amino acids: CSASITGGDGYTF. CDR3 DNA sequence: TGCAGTGCTAGCATAACAGGGGGCGATGGCTACACCTTC.

Many counts were recorded for this clonotype. The genes are TRBV7-9 and TRBJ2-2; D assignment may be TRBD1 or TRBD2 (5 bases each). Germline V gives CDR1 SEHNR, CDR2 FQNEAQ (reference sequence). The V end lost 2 bases, the J end lost 4 bases, and 14 bases lay between the germline ends. This CDR3 has 16 residues. CDR3 amino acids: CASSLNILGATGELFF. In nucleotides, the CDR3 is TGTGCCAGCAGCTTAAACATACTAGGGGCCACCGGGGAGCTGTTTTTT.

The sample holds many counts of this clonotype. This rearrangement joins TRBV5-1 to TRBJ2-1; TRBD2 matches 10 bases. CDR1 SGHRS and CDR2 YFSETQ come from the germline V gene. V gave up 2 bases and J gave up 7 bases; unmatched junction bases: 9. This CDR3 has 16 residues. The CDR3 sequence is CASSFKAGGPGNEQFF. The CDR3 nucleotides read TGCGCCAGCAGCTTCAAAGCGGGAGGGCCAGGAAATGAGCAGTTCTTC.

This clonotype was seen at least ten times. The chain combines TRBV4-1 with TRBJ2-7; 10 bases are shared with TRBD2. The ends lost 4 bases at V and 7 bases at J; junction bases unmatched: 7. Germline V lookup: CDR1 MGHRA, CDR2 YSYEKL. The length of the CDR3 is 14 residues. CDR3 coding DNA: TGCGCCAGCAGCCCTAGCGGGAGAGGTTCTGAGCAGTACTTC. It codes for CASSPSGRGSEQYF.

In this sample, this clonotype turned up many times. V gene TRBV20-1 combines with J gene TRBJ1-1; D remains ambiguous. The CDR3 runs to 14 residues. V lost 3 bases and J lost 0, with 11 bases in between. In germline, CDR1 is DFQATT, CDR2 SNEGSKA (reference sequence). The CDR3 DNA is TGCAGTGCTAGCCACGGTAACATGAACACTGAAGCTTTCTTT. Its translation: CSASHGNMNTEAFF.

This clonotype was detected ten times or more. The rearrangement links TRBV7-8 to TRBJ1-1; D perhaps matches TRBD1 (6 bases). Trimming took off 7 bases at V and 1 base at J, with 13 bases between the two ends. The CDR3 totals 14 residues. Germline V CDR1 and CDR2: SGHVS, FQNEAQ. The CDR3 DNA reads as TGTGCCAGCACCAATAGGGGGGGGAACACTGAAGCTTTCTTT. Its translation is CASTNRGGNTEAFF.

This clonotype was found many times. This sequence joins TRBV9 and TRBJ2-6, with D unresolved. The CDR3 is 16 amino acids. V was trimmed by 4 bases and J by 4 bases, leaving 15 bases between them. Germline V gives CDR1 SGDLS, CDR2 YYNGEE. The CDR3 is CASSTRRTSGANVLTF. CDR3 coding DNA: TGTGCCAGCAGCACACGTAGGACGTCCGGGGCCAACGTCCTGACTTTC. The whole variable domain, remainder taken from reference TRBV9 and TRBJ2-6, is DSGVTQTPKHLITATGQRVTLRCSPRSGDLSVYWYQQSLDQGLQFLIQYYNGEERAKGNILERFSAQQFPDLHSELNLSSLELGDSALYFCASSTRRTSGANVLTFGAGSRLTVL.

This clonotype has at least ten counts. The chain couples TRBV12-3 or TRBV12-4 to TRBJ2-1, with 11 bases that match TRBD2. V dropped 6 bases and J dropped 0; count of bases not matched to a gene: 16. This CDR3 comprises 20 residues. CDR3: CASRTHMGSGRVSSYNEQFF. DNA for the CDR3: TGTGCCAGCAGGACACATATGGGTAGCGGGAGGGTGAGCTCCTACAATGAGCAGTTCTTC.

This clonotype has only a few counts. This chain uses TRBV30 with TRBJ2-3, with TRBD2 matching over 7 bases. V shed 7 bases, J shed 3 bases, and the junction held 4 bases outside the gene matches. CDR1 and CDR2 from the germline V gene are GTSNPN and SVGIG (reference sequence). CDR3 size: 12 residues. The CDR3 here is CASERDTDTQYF. The CDR3 coding sequence is TGTGCCTCCGAGCGGGATACAGATACGCAGTATTTT.

This clonotype was counted at least ten times. The V gene is TRBV7-2, the J gene TRBJ2-5, with 10 bases matching TRBD1. Trimming at V came to 5 bases and at J to 7 bases, leaving 7 bases not matched to a gene. CDR1 SGHTA and CDR2 FQGNSA come from the germline V gene. This CDR3 contains 14 residues. The CDR3 spells CASSVGQGWRTQYF. The CDR3 DNA follows: TGTGCCAGCAGCGTGGGACAGGGGTGGCGGACCCAGTACTTC.

This clonotype was picked up a small number of times. This chain links TRBV30 with TRBJ2-4; the match to TRBD1 covers 7 bases. V lost 0 bases and J lost 6; bases outside the gene matches: 8. The CDR3 runs 15 residues. Germline CDR1 reads GTSNPN; CDR2 reads SVGIG (reference sequence). CDR3 region: CAWSVRDRVLNIQYF. In nucleotides, the CDR3 is TGTGCCTGGAGTGTACGAGACAGGGTATTAAACATTCAGTACTTC.

This clonotype was recorded at least ten times. This chain links TRBV28 with TRBJ2-1, with no clear D. This CDR3 is built from 15 residues. CDR1 and CDR2 from the germline V gene are MDHEN and SYDVKM. V dropped 3 bases and J dropped 5 bases, with 14 bases sitting between them. As DNA, the CDR3 is TGTGCCAGCAGTTTGAGTCCCCCCAGAGACAATGAGCAGTTCTTC. Residues: CASSLSPPRDNEQFF.

This clonotype came up many times. The chain has TRBV10-2 and TRBJ2-3; 9 nucleotides align to TRBD2. The germline CDR1 and CDR2 sequences are WSHSY and SAAADI. V lost 3 bases and J lost 5; bases outside the gene matches: 3. The CDR3 totals 14 residues. The CDR3: CASSDASGVDTQYF. CDR3 DNA: TGCGCCAGCAGTGACGCTAGCGGGGTAGATACGCAGTATTTT.